A single sample is the source of the 12 T cell receptor beta chains below, sequenced in a study of T cells in Graves' hyperthyroidism and ophthalmopathy. Using RNA transcripts as the source, TCR beta CDR3 regions were amplified. A set of HTBI primers served as the primers for a first-round RT-PCR of the TCR CDR3. TCRdb redid the calling of the multiplex PCR reads with MiXCR, one entry per CDR3 protein. The profile shows approximately 740,000 distinct CDR3 sequences, 12% to 15% of them singletons. Sequenced material: blood. All receptors derive from a woman in her late teens or twenties with Graves' hyperthyroidism.

This clonotype was picked up many times. CDR3 amino acids: CSTRREGLYQETQYF. CDR3 DNA: TGCAGCACTCGGCGGGAGGGCCTGTACCAAGAGACCCAGTACTTC. This sequence joins TRBV29-1 and TRBJ2-5, with 9 bases identical to TRBD2. Trimming removed 8 bases from V and 0 bases from J; junction bases left unmatched: 10. The CDR3 extends over 15 amino acids. Germline CDR1 and CDR2: SQVTM and ANQGSEA. Together with reference TRBV29-1 and TRBJ2-5, the CDR3 gives the full variable domain: SAVISQKPSRDICQRGTSLTIQCQVDSQVTMMFWYRQQPGQSLTLIATANQGSEATYESGFVIDKFPISRPNLTFSTLTVSNMSPEDSSIYLCSTRREGLYQETQYFGPGTRLLVL.

In this sample, this clonotype turned up many times. The chain employs TRBV12-3 or TRBV12-4 and TRBJ1-5, with D unclear. The CDR3 is 14 residues long. V was cut by 3 bases and J by 5 bases, with 11 bases left in between. Here the CDR3 reads CASSFYEADQPQHF. CDR3 DNA: TGTGCCAGCAGTTTTTACGAGGCCGATCAGCCCCAGCATTTT.

This clonotype was seen ten or more times. The chain is built from TRBV7-9 and TRBJ2-7, with D maybe TRBD2 (5 bases). Germline lookup yields CDR1 SEHNR and CDR2 FQNEAQ (reference sequence). This CDR3 has 16 amino acids. V lost 1 base and J lost 0, with 13 bases in between. DNA of the CDR3: TGTGCCAGCAGCTTAGGAGGGTACCTGAGCTCCTACGAGCAGTACTTC. It encodes CASSLGGYLSSYEQYF.

This clonotype was seen ten or more times. This chain connects TRBV20-1 to TRBJ2-1, with 9 positions matching TRBD2. V gave up 5 bases and J gave up 5 bases; unmatched junction bases: 10. The CDR3 spans 15 residues. In germline, CDR1 is DFQATT, CDR2 SNEGSKA (reference sequence). The CDR3 DNA is TGCAGTGCTCCCGATAGCGGGAGAGCGGACAATGAGCAGTTCTTC. The encoded protein is CSAPDSGRADNEQFF.

This clonotype was counted ten times or more. The rearrangement uses TRBV6-1 and TRBJ2-1; 9 nucleotides line up with TRBD2. The CDR3 has 14 residues. The trim removed 6 bases at V and 7 bases at J, leaving 7 bases unmatched. Germline CDR1 reads MNHNS; CDR2 reads SASEGT. The CDR3 loop reads CASRYSGSDNEQFF. The CDR3 DNA sequence: TGTGCCAGCAGATATAGCGGGAGCGATAATGAGCAGTTCTTC.

This clonotype turned up a few times. This rearrangement joins TRBV18 to TRBJ2-4; D may be TRBD2 (6 bases). Germline CDR1 reads KGHSH; CDR2 reads LQKENI. Trimming removed 0 bases from V and 8 bases from J, with 11 bases in between. This CDR3 has 14 amino acids. As DNA, the CDR3 is TGTGCCAGCTCACCACCAGCGGGTAGAGACATTCAGTACTTC. Translation gives CASSPPAGRDIQYF.

This clonotype was picked up many times. CDR3 bases: TGCAGTGCTACCCTCGATGGCGGGCCTAATGAAAAACTGTTTTTT. This codes for CSATLDGGPNEKLFF. The chain employs TRBV20-1 and TRBJ1-4, with no clear D. Trimming removed 4 bases at V and 3 bases at J, with 15 bases between. This CDR3 spans 15 amino acids. Germline CDR1 and CDR2: DFQATT and SNEGSKA (reference sequence).

This clonotype was observed a few times. The rearrangement joins TRBV6-2 or TRBV6-3 to TRBJ2-1, with TRBD2 matching 9 bases. J was trimmed by 8 bases and V by 2 bases; bases with no gene match: 7. CDR1 is MNHEY, CDR2 SVGEGT, per germline. There are 15 residues in the CDR3. The CDR3 DNA reads TGTGCCAGCAGTTACCGGGCGGGAGGGTTCGATGAGCAGTTCTTC. This gives the protein CASSYRAGGFDEQFF.

This clonotype appeared a few times. J is TRBJ1-1 and V is TRBV12-3 or TRBV12-4; D unclear. The CDR3 is made up of 15 amino acids. V dropped 5 bases and J dropped 2 bases, with 15 bases sitting between them. The CDR3 loop is CASSQAPGYNTEAFF. CDR3 coding DNA: TGTGCCAGCAGTCAAGCCCCGGGGTACAACACTGAAGCTTTCTTT.

This clonotype was detected only a few times. J is TRBJ1-5 and V is TRBV4-1, with D maybe TRBD1 (6 bases). Germline loops: CDR1 MGHRA, CDR2 YSYEKL. The CDR3 is 16 amino acids. The V end was cut by 0 bases, the J end by 3 bases, with 12 bases between. Here the CDR3 DNA reads TGCGCCAGCAGCCAAGATCCGAGGACAGTCAATCAGCCCCAGCATTTT. Translated, it gives CASSQDPRTVNQPQHF.

About this clonotype: This sequence may be a read error, since a much larger clone differs from it by one base. V gene TRBV5-1 combines with J gene TRBJ2-1; D perhaps matches TRBD2 (6 bases). Gene TRBJ2-7 matches the end of the DNA better, so the J call may be wrong. The CDR3 is 14 residues long. From germline, CDR1 is SGHRS and CDR2 YFSETQ. The CDR3: CASSLYVGGNEQYF. As DNA, the CDR3 is TGCGCCAGCAGCTTGTACGTGGGGGGAAATGAGCAGTACTTC.

This clonotype has at least ten counts. J is TRBJ1-5 and V is TRBV11-2, with unresolved D. Deletions cut 6 bases from V and 6 bases from J, with 9 bases between. The CDR3 consists of 12 residues. Per the germline V gene, CDR1 is SGHAT and CDR2 is FQNNGV. CDR3 sequence reads: CASSLAGQPQHF. The CDR3 region has the DNA TGTGCCAGCAGTTTGGCGGGTCAGCCCCAGCATTTT.